This passage covers 22 T cell receptor beta chains from one sample sequenced in a study of cytomegalovirus exposure and HLA in healthy donors. The PCR was carried out with 60 Vbeta primers and 13 Jbeta primers. The table came from immunoSEQ multiplex PCR; TCRdb's copy has only in-frame clones and leaves some out. The table lists about 160,000 clones, approximately 80% of them singletons. The sample was PBMCs. The origin of the receptors is a boy aged 2 to 9 in good health and CMV-seronegative.

J is TRBJ2-1 and V is TRBV9; no reliable D call. Trimming pared 4 bases from V and 10 bases from J, leaving 12 bases between. The length of the CDR3 is 12 residues. Per the germline V gene, CDR1 is SGDLS and CDR2 is YYNGEE. CDR3 nucleotides: TGTGCCAGCAGCACTCCTTCCCCGGAGCAGTTCTTC. Protein sequence: CASSTPSPEQFF.

This rearrangement joins TRBV5-5 to TRBJ2-7; the match to TRBD2 covers 8 bases. V was clipped by 0 bases and J by 2 bases; unmatched bases: 10. Germline V CDR1 and CDR2: SGHKS, YYEKEE (reference sequence). The CDR3 runs to 17 residues. CDR3 in amino acids: CASSLDPAGAYTYEQYF. As DNA, the CDR3 is TGTGCCAGCAGCTTGGATCCAGCGGGAGCGTATACCTACGAGCAGTACTTC.

Points on this clone: Other nucleotide sequences in the sample specify the same CDR3. The V and J genes are TRBV6-1 and TRBJ1-2; D is unresolved. This CDR3 spans 17 amino acids. V was cut by 1 base and J by 0 bases, with 15 bases left in between. Germline V CDR1 and CDR2: MNHNS, SASEGT. The CDR3, as DNA: TGTGCCAGCAGTGAAGTTCGGCCGGGAACTTCTAACTATGGCTACACCTTC. Its translation: CASSEVRPGTSNYGYTF.

This clone was observed a few times. The rearrangement uses TRBV5-4 and TRBJ2-1; 7 positions agree with TRBD2. Germline V gene data show CDR1 as SGHNT and CDR2 as YYREEE (reference sequence). The CDR3 is 15 amino acids. The V segment lost 0 bases and the J segment 6 bases; nucleotides outside the gene matches: 6. The DNA for the CDR3 is TGTGCCAGCAGCTTGGAAGGCGGGAGTCTCAATGAGCAGTTCTTC. Protein: CASSLEGGSLNEQFF.

This chain uses TRBV2 with TRBJ2-3; 8 nucleotides match TRBD2. CDR1 SNHLY and CDR2 FYNNEI come from the germline V gene. The CDR3 contains 18 residues. V gave up 8 bases and J gave up 1 base; unmatched junction bases: 17. The chain's CDR3 is CASAQKSVLAAGTDTQYF. The CDR3 DNA follows: TGTGCCAGCGCTCAGAAATCGGTACTAGCGGCGGGCACAGATACGCAGTATTTT.

CDR3 protein: CASSNPDTEAFF. For the CDR3, the DNA is TGTGCCAGCTCTAATCCGGACACTGAAGCTTTCTTT. This chain joins TRBV21-1 and TRBJ1-1. TRBV21-1 represents a pseudogene. CDR3 size: 12 residues.

V usage is TRBV27 and J usage is TRBJ2-7, with 10 bases that match TRBD1. CDR1 is MNHEY, CDR2 SMNVEV, per germline (reference sequence). V was clipped by 9 bases and J by 3 bases; unmatched bases: 17. This CDR3 region has 17 residues. The CDR3 DNA sequence: TGTGCCAGTGCACCGGGACAGGGGAAACCCTACTACTACGAGCAGTACTTC. Protein sequence: CASAPGQGKPYYYEQYF.

The V gene is TRBV25-1, the J gene TRBJ2-5; the match to TRBD2 covers 9 bases. J lost 5 bases, V lost 4 bases, and 11 bases had no gene match. The germline V gene encodes CDR1 MGHDK and CDR2 SYGVNS. The CDR3 extends over 16 amino acids. The CDR3 loop reads CASSANSGGGRETQYF. DNA for the CDR3: TGTGCCAGCAGTGCCAATAGCGGGGGCGGGAGGGAGACCCAGTACTTC. Full variable domain (remainder filled in from reference TRBV25-1 and TRBJ2-5): EADIYQTPRYLVIGTGKKITLECSQTMGHDKMYWYQQDPGMELHLIHYSYGVNSTEKGDLSSESTVSRIRTEHFPLTLESARPSHTSQYLCASSANSGGGRETQYFGPGTRLLVL.

The V gene is TRBV4-2, the J gene TRBJ2-7; possible D gene TRBD2, 5 bases. CDR1 is LGHNA and CDR2 is YNFKEQ in the germline V gene. V was cut by 4 bases and J by 5 bases, with 21 bases left in between. This CDR3 is built from 16 residues. In DNA form, the CDR3 reads TGTGCCAGCAGCCCAGAAGCGGTCCCCGTTGGAAACGAGCAGTACTTC. It is translated as CASSPEAVPVGNEQYF.

This clone was counted a few times. The rearrangement links TRBV30 to TRBJ2-5; TRBD1 is a possible D gene (6 bases). The CDR3 has 15 amino acids. V lost 0 bases and J lost 3, with 14 bases in between. Germline V gene lookup returns CDR1 GTSNPN and CDR2 SVGIG (reference sequence). In nucleotides, the CDR3 is TGTGCCTGGAGTGTAATTGGGACACCGAAAGAGACCCAGTACTTC. Residues: CAWSVIGTPKETQYF.

The chain is built from TRBV6-6 and TRBJ1-2, with a weak D call TRBD1 (6 bases). The CDR3 has 14 residues. Germline CDR1 MNHNY, CDR2 SVGAGI (reference sequence). The V end was cut by 7 bases, the J end by 4 bases, with 16 bases between. CDR3: CASIVDSSVYGYTF. DNA of the CDR3: TGTGCCAGCATCGTGGACAGTTCGGTCTATGGCTACACCTTC.

The J gene is TRBJ1-1, the V gene TRBV19, with D possibly TRBD1 on 5 matching bases. This CDR3 spans 13 amino acids. CDR1 and CDR2 from the germline V gene are LNHDA and SQIVND (reference sequence). V gave up 6 bases and J gave up 5 bases, with 13 bases separating them. CDR3: CASRAGWETEAFF. The CDR3 nucleotides are TGTGCCAGTAGGGCAGGGTGGGAAACTGAAGCTTTCTTT.

This clone was seen once. In DNA form, the CDR3 reads TGTGCCAGCAGCTTGGCAGAAGAGCAGTTCTTC. Its translation is CASSLAEEQFF. This chain joins TRBV5-6 and TRBJ2-1, with unresolved D. The CDR3 runs to 11 residues. CDR1 and CDR2 from the germline V gene are SGHDT and YYEEEE. V was clipped by 0 bases and J by 10 bases, with 5 bases between them.

This chain connects TRBV19 to TRBJ2-3; D is perhaps TRBD1 (5 bases). The V gene lost 0 bases and the J gene lost 3 bases, with 7 bases spanning the gap. The length of the CDR3 is 14 residues. From germline, CDR1 is LNHDA and CDR2 SQIVND (reference sequence). This chain's CDR3 is CASSIEAGTDTQYF. The CDR3 nucleotides are TGTGCCAGTAGTATAGAGGCAGGGACAGATACGCAGTATTTT.

V is TRBV7-9 and J is TRBJ1-2, with D maybe TRBD1 (5 bases). The CDR3 is made up of 17 amino acids. V lost 1 base and J lost 1, with 16 bases in between. Germline V CDR1 and CDR2: SEHNR, FQNEAQ (reference sequence). The CDR3 here is CASSLGTGTGVNYGYTF. CDR3 bases: TGTGCCAGCAGCTTAGGAACAGGAACGGGGGTTAACTATGGCTACACCTTC.

The chain links TRBV2 to TRBJ1-4, with 9 bases matching TRBD1. This CDR3 has 14 amino acids. CDR1 and CDR2 (germline): SNHLY, FYNNEI. The junction had 7 bases not matched to a gene; V was cut back by 6 bases and J by 8 bases. Here the CDR3 reads CASRPGTGLEKLFF. The CDR3 nucleotides read TGTGCCAGCAGGCCGGGGACAGGGCTAGAAAAACTGTTTTTT.

V usage is TRBV30 and J usage is TRBJ2-1; D possibly corresponds to TRBD1 (6 bases). The CDR3 loop spans 15 amino acids. The V gene's germline CDR1 is GTSNPN and CDR2 SVGIG (reference sequence). V lost 2 bases, J lost 6 bases, and 17 bases lay in between. The chain's CDR3 is CAWSLGTTVGNEQFF. Written as DNA, the CDR3 is TGTGCCTGGAGTCTAGGGACAACAGTGGGCAATGAGCAGTTCTTC.

This clone has more than one count but fewer than ten. This sequence joins TRBV5-6 and TRBJ2-6; D call uncertain. The length of the CDR3 is 14 residues. Germline V lookup: CDR1 SGHDT, CDR2 YYEEEE. The V and J ends lost 2 bases and 6 bases respectively, with 9 bases between them. The DNA of the CDR3 is TGTGCCAGCAGCTTCTCGGTTCCGGCCAACGTCCTGACTTTC. The encoded protein is CASSFSVPANVLTF.

V and J are TRBV11-2 and TRBJ2-5; a possible D gene is TRBD1 (5 bases). The CDR3 has 14 amino acids. Trimming removed 2 bases from V and 1 base from J, with 8 bases in between. Germline V CDR1 and CDR2: SGHAT, FQNNGV. The CDR3 nucleotides read TGTGCCAGCAGCTTACAGGGTTCCCAAGAGACCCAGTACTTC. It specifies CASSLQGSQETQYF.

The chain is built from TRBV5-1 and TRBJ2-7; 13 bases align to TRBD2. Germline V gives CDR1 SGHRS, CDR2 YFSETQ. V gave up 4 bases and J gave up 1 base; unmatched junction bases: 5. The CDR3 consists of 16 residues. DNA of the CDR3: TGCGCCAGCAGCCGAAGGACTAGCGGGAGTTCCTACGAGCAGTACTTC. Its translation: CASSRRTSGSSYEQYF.

This clone turned up a few times. The chain uses TRBV6-1 and TRBJ2-1; 9 positions agree with TRBD1. Per germline, CDR1 MNHNS and CDR2 SASEGT. V lost 6 bases to trimming and J lost 4 bases; unmatched junction nucleotides: 7. CDR3 length: 15 residues. CDR3 coding DNA: TGTGCCAGCAGGATGGACAGGGGAGGGTACAATGAGCAGTTCTTC. Amino acid sequence: CASRMDRGGYNEQFF.

This clone was counted a single time. The J gene is TRBJ2-3, the V gene TRBV4-3; TRBD2 agrees at 9 bases. CDR1 LGHNA and CDR2 YSLEER come from the germline V gene. This CDR3 has 18 amino acids. V shed 3 bases, J shed 1 base, and the junction held 11 bases outside the gene matches. CDR3 amino acids: CASSQSVAGGEGTDTQYF. The CDR3, as DNA: TGCGCCAGCAGCCAGAGTGTCGCGGGAGGGGAAGGCACAGATACGCAGTATTTT.